The table lists the clone carrying this TCR beta chain with a count of one. Its antigen remains unidentified. The table came from immunoSEQ multiplex PCR; TCRdb's copy has only in-frame clones and leaves some out. The sample has some 48,000 clones, almost 80% seen once. Patients were ruled out by autoimmune disease history or systemic immunosuppression. The CDR3 spans 13 residues. Looked up from germline, CDR1 is MNHNS and CDR2 is SASEGT. The V and J ends lost 7 bases and 4 bases respectively, with 14 bases between them. These data belong to a study of OX40 agonist ivuxolimab in advanced cancers. Study results and limitations: At 0.1 to 3.0 mg/kg and by week 6, CD4+ and CD8+ T cells in the blood had expanded clonally.

This chain links TRBV6-1 with TRBJ2-7; D is perhaps TRBD1 or TRBD2 (6 bases each). This sequence was found in an adult with an advanced solid tumor such as melanoma, head and neck, liver or kidney cancer. The source was CD4+ or CD8+ T cells sorted from blood, collected in a trial of the OX40 agonist ivuxolimab. CDR3 DNA sequence: TGTGCCAGCATTCCCGGGGGCCGGTACGAGCAGTACTTC. This sequence encodes CASIPGGRYEQYF.